What follows is one TCR beta chain and its context. Its target antigen remains unknown. No quality values exist for individual bases; no much larger clone is one base distant. Donors were healthy HIV-negative adults with no recently reported acute infections or vaccinations. Every donor was a Caucasian adult living in Nashville, Tennessee, USA. CD8 memory samples combined magnetically selected CD45RO+ cells with CCR7-negative CD45RA+ effector memory (TemRA) cells. Blood was obtained by leukapheresis, after which PBMCs were separated by Ficoll-Histopaque density gradient centrifugation and cryopreserved in liquid nitrogen vapor phase. Analytical flow cytometry was used to check the purity and quantity of each magnetically sorted T cell population. Genomic DNA was isolated from every sorted fraction and measured by UV absorbance on a Nanodrop 2000c. This record comes from a study of shared clonotypes between healthy human individuals (dated by TCRdb to 2018 to 2021). Regarding the study in general: The cohort included a few men and a couple of women between 18 and 49 years of age. For each donor, three plates each were used for CD4 naive and CD4 memory, two plates were used for CD8 naive, and one plate was used for CD8 memory. The study deeply sequenced blood TCR repertoires of about 5 healthy adults to estimate repertoire size and the extent of clonotype sharing between individuals. Libraries were prepared and TCR repertoires were sequenced by different laboratories using diverse techniques, in order to increase sequencing depth and limit assay-specific biases. Each donor's leukapheresis produced roughly between roughly 0.85 and 10 billion PBMCs. What the research found in general, with its limitations: Rarefaction of sorted-subset datasets indicated incomplete sequencing despite the large sequencing depth. Because the study included a small number of donors, the genetic and exposure-history diversity represented was limited. Roughly 5.2% of naive CD4, 3.5% of naive CD8, about 2.5% of memory CD4, and around 0.4% of memory CD8 clonotypes were shared across several donors. Based on pairwise subsampling, the degree of clonotype sharing among donors was expected to be affected by sequencing depth. Compared with non-shared clonotypes, the clonotypes found in all four sorted-subset donors had higher generation probabilities. Estimated clonotype richness was generally larger for naive than for memory subsets. Sampling was restricted to blood, and TCR repertoires in tissue are likely to differ from TCR repertoires in blood.

Using the deep immunoSEQ assay, multiplex PCR amplified TCR CDR3 regions from genomic DNA. Genomic DNA extracted from each cell subset was distributed evenly over all wells of several immunoSEQ 96-well plates, and each plate served as one replicate. For sorted subsets, 150 to 250 ng genomic DNA, equal to 30,000 to 35,000 T cell genomes, was loaded into each replicate PCR. Purified libraries were quantified with a Qubit 3.0 fluorometer, sized on a Bioanalyzer 2100, and re-quantified with the KAPA Library Quantification kit. Each immunoSEQ 96-well plate was sequenced on its own single-read 150-cycle Illumina NextSeq 550 flow cell. In the original analysis: The immunoSEQ output contained only junctional sequences without quality scores, so filtering could not match that applied to full-length reads. Sequences were annotated with PyIR, a Python wrapper for IgBLAST v1.9, using IMGT germline references to assign V/J genes and CDR3. Reads with weak V/J assignments (E-value above 1e-6), missing CDR3, stop codons, out-of-frame junctions, or ambiguous translated residues were removed. V3J clonotypes were defined by identical inferred V gene, J gene, and CDR3 amino acid sequence. The percentage overlap between two repertoires was calculated by dividing the number of shared unique clonotypes by the size of the smaller repertoire. RTK rarefaction, the Chao1 estimator, and Recon v2.1 estimates of unobserved clonotypes were used to assess repertoire richness. Generation probabilities for all TCRbeta clonotypes obtained by the gDNA method from a handful of donors were computed using OLGA. TCRdb's version of the immuneACCESS table is confined to in-frame rearrangements and falls short of the full clone set. An unresolved V gene accounts for under half of the shortfall where checked; the remainder is of unknown origin. V and J calls plus clone size are reproduced from that table; the DNA served to infer D and trimming. This sample comprises roughly 660,000 clones, less than 95% of them detected only once. About a third of the sample belongs to the ten largest clones.

The sample comprised memory CD8+ T cells from PBMCs. The meaning of the sample's cell subset or site label: CD45RO+ cells pooled with CCR7-negative TemRA cells. The origin of this receptor is a man aged 18 to 29 in good health. Some clones in this sample may be carry-over from other donors' samples.

The encoded CDR3 is CASSVESGGEQYF. The sequence in DNA is TGTGCCAGCAGCGTAGAATCGGGAGGGGAGCAGTACTTC. This sequence uses TRBV9 and TRBJ2-7; 8 junctional bases match TRBD2. V has 0 bases trimmed and J has 7 bases trimmed; junction bases matching no gene number 3. CDR3 length: 13 amino acids, cysteine to phenylalanine. Kept here is only the CDR3 DNA, which spans 39 bases and is read in frame from base 1. Sequences SGDLS (CDR1) and YYNGEE (CDR2) are obtained from the germline V gene.